One sample yielded the 27 T cell receptor beta chains listed below, sequenced in a study of post-analysis software for immune sequencing data. TCR beta cDNA libraries included unique molecular identifiers. TCRdb re-called the PCR reads through MiXCR, storing one row per CDR3 protein. The table shows 650,000 to 850,000 distinct CDR3 sequences, with approximately 53% occurring only once. These TCRs' antigens remain unknown. Findings and limits, study-wide: Five TRBV segments, TRBV5-6, TRBV5-1 and TRBV20-1 among them, were found more frequent in patients than controls.

The sample taken for sequencing was blood. The source of these receptors is a girl aged 5-17 years with multiple sclerosis.

The chain uses TRBV19 and TRBJ2-7, with no clear D. The V gene lost 5 bases and the J gene lost 0 bases, with 14 bases spanning the gap. CDR1 and CDR2 (germline): LNHDA, SQIVND (reference sequence). CDR3 length: 15 amino acids. The CDR3 loop is CASSVQRGRSYEQYF. In DNA, the CDR3 is TGTGCCAGTAGTGTACAGAGAGGCCGCTCCTACGAGCAGTACTTC.

About this clonotype itself: A read error may produce the germline difference seen at one junction end. The V call is TRBV15, the J call TRBJ2-5; TRBD1 might be the D (6 bases). Germline V gene sequence: CDR1 LNHNV, CDR2 YYDKDF (reference sequence). The CDR3 sequence is 15 residues long. CDR3 coding DNA: TGTGCCACCAGCAGACTAACAGGGTCCGGCGAGACCCGGTACTTC. Translating it yields CATSRLTGSGETRYF.

The J gene is TRBJ1-5, the V gene TRBV29-1, with TRBD1 as a possible D gene (5 bases). V was pared by 4 bases and J by 0 bases, with 13 bases between. The CDR3 loop spans 15 amino acids. Germline V gene data show CDR1 as SQVTM and CDR2 as ANQGSEA. Written as DNA, the CDR3 is TGCAGCGTTGGGATTGGGGCCGATAGCAATCAGCCCCAGCATTTT. Its translation is CSVGIGADSNQPQHF.

The chain combines TRBV12-3 or TRBV12-4 with TRBJ1-2; no reliable D call. The CDR3 runs to 11 residues. V was clipped by 5 bases and J by 8 bases, with 9 bases between them. The CDR3 DNA follows: TGTGCCAGCAGTCAAGGGATGGGCTACACCTTC. This translates into CASSQGMGYTF.

This chain joins TRBV6-6 and TRBJ2-4, with D tentatively TRBD1 or TRBD2 (5 bases each). The J call may be mistaken, given a closer DNA end match to TRBJ2-7. There are 15 residues in the CDR3. The germline gives CDR1 MNHNY, CDR2 SVGAGI (reference sequence). Written as DNA, the CDR3 is TGTGCCAGCAGTTACGTGTCGGGACGCCCAGGCGAGCAGTACTTC. Encoded protein: CASSYVSGRPGEQYF.

This chain links TRBV12-3 or TRBV12-4 with TRBJ2-7, with 10 bases fitting TRBD1. After removal of 3 bases from V and 5 bases from J, the junction contained 4 bases not matched to a gene. This CDR3 spans 14 amino acids. In DNA, the CDR3 is TGTGCCAGCAGTTTCCGACAGGGGGCTCACGAGCAGTACTTC. This translates into CASSFRQGAHEQYF.

The genes are TRBV27 and TRBJ1-2; 8 bases are shared with TRBD1. CDR1 is MNHEY and CDR2 is SMNVEV in the germline V gene (reference sequence). V trimming: 2 bases; J trimming: 0 bases; junction bases outside the gene matches: 5. The CDR3 consists of 16 residues. As DNA, the CDR3 is TGTGCCAGCAGTTTAGACAGGGGTCATTCTAACTATGGCTACACCTTC. Encoded protein: CASSLDRGHSNYGYTF.

The rearrangement links TRBV6-5 to TRBJ2-3, with D tentatively TRBD2 (7 bases). This CDR3 region has 17 residues. Germline V CDR1 and CDR2: MNHEY, SVGAGI. V was pared by 2 bases and J by 0 bases, with 15 bases between. As DNA, the CDR3 is TGTGCCAGCAGTTACGGTGCGGGGGCACCTAGCACAGATACGCAGTATTTT. As protein: CASSYGAGAPSTDTQYF.

This clonotype was observed a handful of times. This sequence joins TRBV20-1 and TRBJ2-1; D possibly corresponds to TRBD2 (7 bases). The CDR3 extends over 12 amino acids. In germline, CDR1 is DFQATT, CDR2 SNEGSKA (reference sequence). Deletions cut 5 bases from V and 7 bases from J, with 12 bases between. The CDR3 region has the DNA TGCAGTGCTTGGAGGGGGGGGAATGAGCAGTTCTTC. As protein: CSAWRGGNEQFF.

The chain is built from TRBV7-2 and TRBJ2-7; unclear D gene. This CDR3 spans 14 amino acids. Looked up from germline, CDR1 is SGHTA and CDR2 is FQGNSA. Trimming took 5 bases from V and 0 from J, leaving 11 bases between them. CDR3 sequence: CASSPDHDSYEQYF. DNA for the CDR3: TGTGCCAGCAGCCCGGATCACGACTCCTACGAGCAGTACTTC.

This rearrangement joins TRBV5-1 to TRBJ2-7; D might be TRBD1 or TRBD2, each matching 5 bases. V was shortened by 0 bases and J by 5 bases, with 18 bases between the two germline ends. Germline V gives CDR1 SGHRS, CDR2 YFSETQ. The CDR3 consists of 16 residues. CDR3 sequence: CASSLEGSYLFNEQYF. CDR3 DNA sequence: TGCGCCAGCAGCTTGGAGGGGAGCTACCTGTTCAACGAGCAGTACTTC.

This clonotype was seen a few times. The chain has TRBV29-1 and TRBJ2-3; 9 nucleotides match TRBD2. V shed 6 bases and J 3 bases; nucleotides not matched to a gene: 7. CDR1 SQVTM and CDR2 ANQGSEA come from the germline V gene. CDR3 size: 14 residues. The CDR3 reads CSVPLAGVTDTQYF. DNA for the CDR3: TGCAGCGTCCCCTTAGCGGGAGTGACAGATACGCAGTATTTT.

In this sample, this clonotype turned up a few times. The rearrangement uses TRBV12-5 and TRBJ1-5, with TRBD1 identical over 9 bases. CDR3 size: 15 residues. Germline-derived CDR1 and CDR2 are LGHNT and FRNRAP. The V segment lost 6 bases and the J segment 3 bases; nucleotides outside the gene matches: 6. The CDR3 region is CASGTGTGYNQPQHF. The DNA of the CDR3 is TGTGCTAGTGGCACCGGGACAGGGTACAATCAGCCCCAGCATTTT.

Note on this clonotype: A much larger clone differs by one base, so this may be a read error. The V and J genes are TRBV12-3 or TRBV12-4 and TRBJ2-7, with TRBD2 identical over 14 bases. V lost 6 bases, J lost 9 bases, and 10 bases stayed unmatched. The CDR3 sequence is 15 residues long. CDR3 loop: CASRRTSGGRSGQYF. DNA for the CDR3: TGTGCCAGCAGACGGACTAGCGGGGGGCGGAGCGGGCAGTACTTC.

The chain carries TRBV7-2 and TRBJ2-7, with TRBD2 matching 11 bases. V was clipped by 2 bases and J by 2 bases; unmatched bases: 5. CDR1 and CDR2 (germline): SGHTA, FQGNSA. The CDR3 runs to 16 residues. DNA for the CDR3: TGTGCCAGCAGCTTAACTAGCGGGGGTTCCGCCTACGAGCAGTACTTC. This codes for CASSLTSGGSAYEQYF.

The rearrangement links TRBV5-1 to TRBJ1-2; TRBD1 aligns across 8 bases. V lost 4 bases, J lost 3 bases, and 5 bases stayed unmatched. This CDR3 has 14 amino acids. CDR1 and CDR2 (germline): SGHRS, YFSETQ. The CDR3 sequence: CASSRTDRDYGYTF. The CDR3 nucleotides are TGCGCCAGCAGCAGGACGGACAGGGACTATGGCTACACCTTC.

CDR3 nucleotides: TGTGCCAGTAGTATGAGATGGGGAAACAGGGGGCGCATAGGCAATGAGCAGTTCTTC. This encodes CASSMRWGNRGRIGNEQFF. The rearrangement uses TRBV19 and TRBJ2-1, with 9 nucleotides matching TRBD1. CDR3 length equals 19 residues. CDR1 and CDR2 (germline): LNHDA, SQIVND (reference sequence). V lost 3 bases and J lost 6; bases outside the gene matches: 18. The full variable domain, rest sourced from reference TRBV19 and TRBJ2-1, is DGGITQSPKYLFRKEGQNVTLSCEQNLNHDAMYWYRQDPGQGLRLIYYSQIVNDFQKGDIAEGYSVSREKKESFPLTVTSAQKNPTAFYLCASSMRWGNRGRIGNEQFFGPGTRLTVL.

J is TRBJ2-3 and V is TRBV5-1, with 8 nucleotides matching TRBD2. V was pared by 4 bases and J by 5 bases, with 3 bases of the junction left unmatched. The CDR3 is 13 residues long. CDR1 is SGHRS and CDR2 is YFSETQ in the germline V gene. The CDR3 is CASSERGQDTQYF. In nucleotides, the CDR3 is TGCGCCAGCAGCGAGCGGGGGCAAGATACGCAGTATTTT.

This clonotype has a handful of counts. The chain employs TRBV7-9 and TRBJ2-3; perhaps TRBD2 as D (5 bases). CDR1 is SEHNR, CDR2 FQNEAQ, per germline (reference sequence). V gave up 0 bases and J gave up 3 bases, with 7 bases separating them. The CDR3 sequence is 14 residues long. In DNA form, the CDR3 reads TGTGCCAGCAGCTTAGCGAGACTAACAGATACGCAGTATTTT. Translating gives CASSLARLTDTQYF.

This clonotype showed up just a few times. The rearrangement links TRBV7-9 to TRBJ2-5; 10 bases match TRBD2. Germline V CDR1 and CDR2: SEHNR, FQNEAQ (reference sequence). There are 18 residues in the CDR3. Trimming took 5 bases from V and 5 from J; bases not matched to a gene: 17. CDR3 nucleotide sequence: TGTGCCAGCAGCCCGGGTTTGGGGCTAGCGGGAGAAGGGGAGACCCAGTACTTC. Protein: CASSPGLGLAGEGETQYF.

This clonotype was seen more than once but under ten times. This chain joins TRBV20-1 and TRBJ2-5; D call uncertain. V lost 0 bases to trimming and J lost 5 bases, with 13 bases between them. Germline CDR1 reads DFQATT; CDR2 reads SNEGSKA (reference sequence). The CDR3 is 14 residues long. The CDR3 DNA follows: TGCAGTGCTAGAGAAGCTAGGATCCGGGAGACCCAGTACTTC. Translated, it gives CSAREARIRETQYF.

The chain links TRBV11-2 to TRBJ1-2; 7 nucleotides align to TRBD1. The CDR3 consists of 15 residues. Per the germline V gene, CDR1 is SGHAT and CDR2 is FQNNGV. Trimming cost V 3 bases and J 5 bases; bases outside gene matches: 9. DNA for the CDR3: TGTGCCAGCAGCTTGAGATGGGACAGCAATTATGGCTACACCTTC. This gives the protein CASSLRWDSNYGYTF.

The V gene is TRBV10-3, the J gene TRBJ1-2; D is ambiguous. Germline loops: CDR1 ENHRY, CDR2 SYGVKD. Trimming took 6 bases from V and 2 from J, leaving 4 bases between them. This CDR3 is built from 11 residues. The CDR3 region is CAIRTNYGYTF. DNA of the CDR3: TGTGCCATCAGGACAAACTATGGCTACACCTTC.

The rearrangement links TRBV19 to TRBJ2-7; 9 bases align to TRBD1. The CDR3 totals 14 residues. V shed 4 bases, J shed 3 bases, and the junction held 4 bases outside the gene matches. CDR1 LNHDA and CDR2 SQIVND come from the germline V gene (reference sequence). The CDR3 bases are TGTGCCAGTAGTAGCCGGGACAGGGACTACGAGCAGTACTTC. Translated: CASSSRDRDYEQYF.

V usage is TRBV6-6 and J usage is TRBJ2-7, with D possibly TRBD1 on 5 matching bases. Trimming stripped 5 bases from V and 2 bases from J, with 19 bases between. From germline, CDR1 is MNHNY and CDR2 SVGAGI (reference sequence). CDR3 length equals 16 residues. The CDR3 region has the DNA TGTGCCAGCAGTCCTCCAAGGGGCCCCCGGCCCTACGAGCAGTACTTC. Its translation: CASSPPRGPRPYEQYF.

This clonotype appeared a single time. A junction boundary mismatches the germline segment, possibly from a read error. V usage is TRBV20-1 and J usage is TRBJ2-6; TRBD1 agrees at 7 bases. From germline, CDR1 is DFQATT and CDR2 SNEGSKA (reference sequence). The CDR3 runs 15 residues. CDR3 bases: TGCAGTGCGGGACAGCCCAGGTCTGGGGCCAACGTCCGGACTTTC. Its translation is CSAGQPRSGANVRTF.

This clonotype appeared a single time. V usage is TRBV9 and J usage is TRBJ2-3; D might be TRBD2 (6 bases). Germline assignment: CDR1 SGDLS and CDR2 YYNGEE. The V end lost 3 bases, the J end lost 5 bases, and 19 bases lay between the germline ends. The CDR3 loop spans 16 amino acids. The CDR3 protein is CASSGTRGGVRDTQYF. The CDR3 region has the DNA TGTGCCAGCAGCGGCACCCGAGGCGGGGTTAGAGATACGCAGTATTTT.